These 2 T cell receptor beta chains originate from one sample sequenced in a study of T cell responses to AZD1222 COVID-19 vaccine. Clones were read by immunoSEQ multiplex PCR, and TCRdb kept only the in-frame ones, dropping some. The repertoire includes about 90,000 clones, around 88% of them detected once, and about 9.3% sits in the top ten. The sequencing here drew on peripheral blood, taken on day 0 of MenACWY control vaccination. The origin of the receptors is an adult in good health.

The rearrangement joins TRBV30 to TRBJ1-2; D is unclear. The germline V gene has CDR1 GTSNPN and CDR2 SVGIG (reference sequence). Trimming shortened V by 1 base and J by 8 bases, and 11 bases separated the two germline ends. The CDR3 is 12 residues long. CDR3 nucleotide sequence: TGTGCCTGGAGTGCCCAGACCGTGGGCTACACCTTC. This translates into CAWSAQTVGYTF.

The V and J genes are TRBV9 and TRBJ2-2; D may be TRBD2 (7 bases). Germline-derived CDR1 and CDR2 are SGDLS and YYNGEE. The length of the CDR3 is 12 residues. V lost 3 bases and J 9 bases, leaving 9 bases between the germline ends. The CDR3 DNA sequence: TGTGCCAGCAGCGGCGGGGGCCGGGAGCTGTTTTTT. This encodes CASSGGGRELFF.